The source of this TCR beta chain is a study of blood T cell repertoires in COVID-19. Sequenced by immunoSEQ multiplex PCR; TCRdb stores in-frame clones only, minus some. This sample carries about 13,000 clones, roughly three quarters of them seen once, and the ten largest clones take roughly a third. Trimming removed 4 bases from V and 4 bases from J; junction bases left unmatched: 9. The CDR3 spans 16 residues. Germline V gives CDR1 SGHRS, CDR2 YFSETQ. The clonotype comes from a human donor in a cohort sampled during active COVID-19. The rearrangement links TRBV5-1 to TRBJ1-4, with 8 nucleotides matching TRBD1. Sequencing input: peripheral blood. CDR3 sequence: CASSRQGRNLNEKLFF. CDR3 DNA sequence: TGCGCCAGCAGCCGACAGGGGAGGAACCTTAATGAAAAACTGTTTTTT.